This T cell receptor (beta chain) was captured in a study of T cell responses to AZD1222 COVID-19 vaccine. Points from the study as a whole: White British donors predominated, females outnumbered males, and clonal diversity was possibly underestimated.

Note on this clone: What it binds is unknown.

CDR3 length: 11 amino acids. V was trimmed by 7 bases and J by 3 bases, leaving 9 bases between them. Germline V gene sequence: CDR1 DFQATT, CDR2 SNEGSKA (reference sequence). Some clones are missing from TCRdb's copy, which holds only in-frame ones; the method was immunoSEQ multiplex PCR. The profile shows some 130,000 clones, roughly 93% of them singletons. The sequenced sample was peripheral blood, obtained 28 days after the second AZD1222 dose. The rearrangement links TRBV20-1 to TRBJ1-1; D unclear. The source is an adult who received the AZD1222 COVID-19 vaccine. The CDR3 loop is CSVTGYTEAFF. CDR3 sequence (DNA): TGCAGTGTGACGGGGTACACTGAAGCTTTCTTT.